In this sample, the clone carrying this T cell receptor beta chain turned up a few times. The antigen is unknown. Germline V lookup: CDR1 SEHNR, CDR2 FQNEAQ (reference sequence). The V segment lost 5 bases and the J segment 3 bases; nucleotides outside the gene matches: 6. The length of the CDR3 is 14 residues. These data belong to a study of post-analysis software for immune sequencing data. Study-level results: In patients, 4 to 6 TRBV segments were more frequent than in controls, with TRBV5-6, TRBV5-1 and TRBV20-1 among them.

Unique-molecular-identifier-tagged TCR beta cDNA libraries were used. Around 500,000 cDNA molecules were obtained per 1 to 10 million input T cells. From the PCR reads, TCRdb called clonotypes with MiXCR, one entry per CDR3 protein. The profile covers about 760,000 distinct CDR3 sequences, with 25% to 30% appearing a single time and around 0.6% taken by the ten largest. The chain combines TRBV7-9 with TRBJ1-2, with TRBD1 matching over 7 bases. This clonotype was sampled from a girl aged 5 to 17 with multiple sclerosis. Input material: blood. The CDR3 DNA follows: TGTGCCAGCAGCCGGACAGGATGGGACTATGGCTACACCTTC. Protein sequence: CASSRTGWDYGYTF.